A single sample is the source of the 14 T cell receptor beta chains below, sequenced in a study of cytomegalovirus exposure and HLA in healthy donors. The PCR was carried out with 60 Vbeta primers and 13 Jbeta primers. The data were produced by immunoSEQ multiplex PCR, yet TCRdb's version contains in-frame clones alone and is incomplete. Seen here are 180,000 or so clones, about 79% observed once, and the top ten hold 2% to 2.5%. Sequences were obtained from PBMCs. The receptors here all came from a woman between 50 and 59 years old in good health and CMV-seronegative.

The chain recombines TRBV5-1 with TRBJ1-1; tentative D call: TRBD1 (6 bases). CDR3 length equals 15 residues. Germline CDR1 and CDR2: SGHRS and YFSETQ. The V end was cut by 3 bases, the J end by 1 base, with 13 bases between. The CDR3 loop is CASSSVGGPNTEAFF. The DNA for the CDR3 is TGCGCCAGCAGCTCAGTCGGGGGGCCGAACACTGAAGCTTTCTTT.

This chain connects TRBV7-3 to TRBJ2-3, with 7 positions matching TRBD2. This CDR3 spans 12 amino acids. V lost 4 bases and J lost 5; bases outside the gene matches: 0. The germline V gene encodes CDR1 SGHTA and CDR2 FQGTGA. The CDR3 is CASSSGGDTQYF. CDR3 in DNA: TGTGCCAGCAGCTCGGGGGGAGATACGCAGTATTTT.

This clone occurred once. The gene calls are TRBV9 and TRBJ2-3; no clear D. The V end was cut by 7 bases, the J end by 2 bases, with 29 bases between. Germline CDR1 reads SGDLS; CDR2 reads YYNGEE. This CDR3 is 19 amino acids long. For the CDR3, the DNA is TGTGCCAGCTCAAAGGCGGAAGCCGGTCGTCGTGCCCTCACAGATACGCAGTATTTT. This encodes CASSKAEAGRRALTDTQYF.

This chain joins TRBV7-9 and TRBJ2-7; 8 nucleotides line up with TRBD1. CDR1 is SEHNR, CDR2 FQNEAQ, per germline (reference sequence). The CDR3 loop spans 14 amino acids. V trimming: 5 bases; J trimming: 3 bases; junction bases outside the gene matches: 6. The CDR3 bases are TGTGCCAGCAGCCCGACAGGGGTGAACTACGAGCAGTACTTC. It is translated as CASSPTGVNYEQYF.

The V and J genes are TRBV4-3 and TRBJ2-1, with TRBD1 identical over 9 bases. The V segment lost 0 bases and the J segment 5 bases; nucleotides outside the gene matches: 5. CDR3 size: 16 residues. Germline CDR1 reads LGHNA; CDR2 reads YSLEER. In DNA form, the CDR3 reads TGCGCCAGCAGCCAAGAGTACAGGGGGCGGGACAATGAGCAGTTCTTC. It translates to CASSQEYRGRDNEQFF.

The chain couples TRBV6-5 to TRBJ2-7; 12 bases match TRBD2. Germline CDR1 reads MNHEY; CDR2 reads SVGAGI. Germline trimming cut 6 bases from V and 4 bases from J; bases unmatched to any gene: 4. The CDR3 is made up of 14 amino acids. The CDR3 loop is CASRLAGGMYEQYF. The CDR3 DNA reads TGTGCCAGCAGACTAGCGGGAGGAATGTACGAGCAGTACTTC.

The rearrangement joins TRBV5-1 to TRBJ2-7; possible D gene TRBD2, 6 bases. Trimming removed 5 bases from V and 4 bases from J, with 16 bases in between. This CDR3 comprises 14 residues. In germline, CDR1 is SGHRS, CDR2 YFSETQ. The CDR3 is CASRPGVPGYEQYF. In DNA form, the CDR3 reads TGCGCCAGCAGGCCGGGAGTGCCGGGTTACGAGCAGTACTTC.

This chain links TRBV7-9 with TRBJ2-5, with TRBD2 matching over 11 bases. The J call may be wrong; the DNA end is better matched by TRBJ2-7. Germline assignment: CDR1 SEHNR and CDR2 FQNEAQ (reference sequence). CDR3 length equals 15 residues. The CDR3 DNA sequence: TGTGCCAGCAGCAGCTACCTAGCGGGAGGCTACGAGCAGTACTTC. This codes for CASSSYLAGGYEQYF.

The gene calls are TRBV9 and TRBJ1-1; the match to TRBD1 covers 11 bases. The CDR3 is 17 amino acids. The J segment lost 4 bases and the V segment lost 0 bases, leaving 8 bases of the junction unmatched. Germline CDR1 reads SGDLS; CDR2 reads YYNGEE. As DNA, the CDR3 is TGTGCCAGCAGCGTAGGGGGGGGGACAGGGGGAGGCACTGAAGCTTTCTTT. Its translation: CASSVGGGTGGGTEAFF. Complete variable domain (other parts from reference TRBV9 and TRBJ1-1): DSGVTQTPKHLITATGQRVTLRCSPRSGDLSVYWYQQSLDQGLQFLIQYYNGEERAKGNILERFSAQQFPDLHSELNLSSLELGDSALYFCASSVGGGTGGGTEAFFGQGTRLTVV.

This chain connects TRBV28 to TRBJ2-3, with TRBD2 as a possible D gene (6 bases). Trimming took 6 bases from V and 3 from J, leaving 19 bases between them. The CDR3 runs 16 residues. The germline V gene encodes CDR1 MDHEN and CDR2 SYDVKM. The CDR3 sequence is CASSPPFPAGTDTQYF. In nucleotides, the CDR3 is TGTGCCAGCAGCCCTCCATTCCCCGCGGGGACAGATACGCAGTATTTT.

The chain recombines TRBV28 with TRBJ1-5; 7 nucleotides match TRBD1. CDR3 length: 14 residues. Trimming took 5 bases from V and 1 from J; bases not matched to a gene: 2. CDR1 and CDR2 from the germline V gene are MDHEN and SYDVKM. The CDR3 nucleotides are TGTGCCAGCAGTCCGACAGGGAGCAATCAGCCCCAGCATTTT. Encoded protein: CASSPTGSNQPQHF.

This clone showed up just a few times. This chain connects TRBV4-3 to TRBJ2-7; TRBD2 matches at 9 bases. V was clipped by 0 bases and J by 5 bases; unmatched bases: 8. Germline lookup yields CDR1 LGHNA and CDR2 YSLEER. This CDR3 is 16 amino acids long. In nucleotides, the CDR3 is TGCGCCAGCAGCCAAGAATGGGGTAGCGGGAGTAACGAGCAGTACTTC. Residues: CASSQEWGSGSNEQYF.

The CDR3 coding sequence is TGTGCCAGCAGTGGCGACAGGGGGAATGAGCAGTTCTTC. It translates to CASSGDRGNEQFF. J is TRBJ2-1 and V is TRBV2, with 9 bases identical to TRBD1. Germline-derived CDR1 and CDR2 are SNHLY and FYNNEI. After removal of 4 bases from V and 7 bases from J, the junction contained 2 bases not matched to a gene. This CDR3 spans 13 amino acids.

This chain uses TRBV19 with TRBJ2-2; 8 bases are a match to TRBD1. Germline CDR1 and CDR2: LNHDA and SQIVND (reference sequence). CDR3 size: 15 residues. V shed 6 bases and J 4 bases; nucleotides not matched to a gene: 7. The CDR3 loop is CASRLDRGATGELFF. CDR3 nucleotide sequence: TGTGCCAGTAGGCTCGACAGGGGTGCCACCGGGGAGCTGTTTTTT.